This TCR beta chain was obtained from a study of T cells after yellow fever vaccination. Findings and limits, study-wide: A limited proportion of clonotypes was detected within both the CD4 and CD8 compartments. Post-booster samples contained most primary-vaccination clones (around 95% CD4, less than 90% CD8). Abundant clonotypes from the bulk population could get into FACS-sorted repertoires as contaminants.

Via MiXCR, TCRdb re-called the 5' RACE reads, giving one row per CDR3 protein. The profile covers roughly 74,000 distinct CDR3 sequences, with approximately 6.9% appearing a single time and around 35% taken by the ten largest. Germline CDR1 reads MGHRA; CDR2 reads YSYEKL. The CDR3 covers 20 residues. V trimming: 0 bases; J trimming: 0 bases; junction bases outside the gene matches: 9. This clonotype was found many times. Its target is unknown. The chain couples TRBV4-1 to TRBJ2-3, with TRBD2 matching 13 bases. This receptor was obtained from a man aged 18 to 29 who received the YFV17D yellow fever vaccine. The sequencing here drew on CD8+ T cells sorted from PBMCs, taken more than 4 days after the first yellow fever vaccination. The chain's CDR3 is CASSQEGRTSGGSSTDTQYF. CDR3 nucleotide sequence: TGCGCCAGCAGCCAAGAGGGTCGGACTAGCGGGGGCTCTAGCACAGATACGCAGTATTTT.